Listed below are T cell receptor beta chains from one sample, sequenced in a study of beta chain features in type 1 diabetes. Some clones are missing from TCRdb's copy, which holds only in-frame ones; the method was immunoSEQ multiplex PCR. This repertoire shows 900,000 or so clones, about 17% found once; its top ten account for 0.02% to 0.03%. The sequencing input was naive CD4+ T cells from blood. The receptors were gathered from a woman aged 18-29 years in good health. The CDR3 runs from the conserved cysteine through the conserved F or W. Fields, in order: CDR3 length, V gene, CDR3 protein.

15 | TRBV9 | CASSVAFGTGETQYF
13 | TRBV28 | CASNLGLAYEQYF
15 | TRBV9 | CASSVEAGATYEQYF
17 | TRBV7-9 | CASSLAWTTGWSNIQYF
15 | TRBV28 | CASNLARSSYNEQFF
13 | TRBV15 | CATSVHSRVGQFF
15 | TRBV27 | CASSLQTGTPYTQYF
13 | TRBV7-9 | CASSLTGYQPQHF
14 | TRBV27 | CASRQQDDTDTQYF
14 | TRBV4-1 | CASSQGLALNEQFF
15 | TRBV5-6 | CASSNRQGGGTEAFF
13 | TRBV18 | CASSPSMNTEAFF
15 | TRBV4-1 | CASSQDVEGTDTQYF
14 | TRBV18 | CASSPPGQELEAFF
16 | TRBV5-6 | CASDRSPGQVWNEQFF
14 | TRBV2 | CASRRRISENIQYF
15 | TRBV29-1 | CSVGRAGSSTDTQYF
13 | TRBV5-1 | CASSLAQAAQAFF
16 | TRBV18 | CASSPTGQTSSYEQYF
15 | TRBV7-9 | CASSLVGGASGEQYF
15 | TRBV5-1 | CASSLGLDSTDTQYF
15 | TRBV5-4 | CASSWSGGLQETQYF
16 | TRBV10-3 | CAISGTGPISGNTIYF
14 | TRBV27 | CASSLEGRNTEAFF
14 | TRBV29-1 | CSARRGEGPYEQYF
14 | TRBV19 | CASSIDSSVNEQFF
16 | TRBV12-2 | CASRFLLPRGRCEQYF
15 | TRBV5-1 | CASSLVPGPENIQYF
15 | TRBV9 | CASSVGTPGTDTQYF
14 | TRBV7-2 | CASSEALSGNTIYF
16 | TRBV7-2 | CASSSRGSGIQETQYF
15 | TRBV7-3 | CASSLFSAGNTEAFF
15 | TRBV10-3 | CATRPGSINTGELFF
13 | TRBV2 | CASRVQTNQPQHF
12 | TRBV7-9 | CASSQAPGEQYF
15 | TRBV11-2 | CASSSIAGVSYEQYF
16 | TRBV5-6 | CASSTIGLSMNTEAFF
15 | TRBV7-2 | CASSLVVSGRYEQYF
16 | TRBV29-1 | CSVEGASGRFDYEQYF
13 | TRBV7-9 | CASSLSGPYEQYF
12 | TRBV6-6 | CASSPRVVRYTF
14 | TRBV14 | CASSQNFGTGELFF
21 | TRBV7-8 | CASSLALTSGRGRRYTGELFF